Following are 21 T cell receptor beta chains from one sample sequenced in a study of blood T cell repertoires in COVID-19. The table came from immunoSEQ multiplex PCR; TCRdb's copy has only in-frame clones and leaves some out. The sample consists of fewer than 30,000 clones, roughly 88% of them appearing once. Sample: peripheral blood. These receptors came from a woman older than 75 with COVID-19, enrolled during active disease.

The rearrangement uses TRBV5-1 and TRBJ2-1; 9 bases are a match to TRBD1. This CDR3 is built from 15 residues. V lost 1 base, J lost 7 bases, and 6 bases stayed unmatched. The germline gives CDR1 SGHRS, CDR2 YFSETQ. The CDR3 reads CASSLPRDRVNEQFF. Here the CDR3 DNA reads TGCGCCAGCAGCTTGCCCCGGGACAGGGTAAATGAGCAGTTCTTC.

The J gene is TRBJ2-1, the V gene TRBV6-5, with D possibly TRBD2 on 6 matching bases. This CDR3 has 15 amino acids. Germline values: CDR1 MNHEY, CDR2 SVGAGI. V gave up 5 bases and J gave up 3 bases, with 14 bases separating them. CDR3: CASSLSGTYYNEQFF. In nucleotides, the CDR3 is TGTGCCAGCAGTCTATCCGGGACTTACTACAATGAGCAGTTCTTC.

The CDR3 nucleotides are TGTGCCAGCAGCAATCAGGGGGTCCCCTCACCCCTCCACTTT. Amino acids: CASSNQGVPSPLHF. This rearrangement joins TRBV27 to TRBJ1-6, with 7 bases that match TRBD1. This CDR3 has 14 amino acids. The V gene's germline CDR1 is MNHEY and CDR2 SMNVEV (reference sequence). Losses at the gene ends were 6 bases for V and 10 bases for J; bases not matched to a gene: 9.

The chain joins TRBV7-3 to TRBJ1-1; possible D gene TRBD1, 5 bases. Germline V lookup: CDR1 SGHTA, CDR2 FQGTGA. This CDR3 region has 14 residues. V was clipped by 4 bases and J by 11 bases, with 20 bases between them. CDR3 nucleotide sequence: TGTGCCAGCAGCTCTGGCAGGGAGGCCCTGAAGGCTTTCTTT. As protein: CASSSGREALKAFF.

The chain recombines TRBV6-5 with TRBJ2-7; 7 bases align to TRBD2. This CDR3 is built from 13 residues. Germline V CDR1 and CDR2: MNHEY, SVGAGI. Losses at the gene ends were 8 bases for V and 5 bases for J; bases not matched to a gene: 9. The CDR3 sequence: CASHPRGVHEQYF. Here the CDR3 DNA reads TGTGCCAGCCACCCTCGGGGGGTTCACGAGCAGTACTTC.

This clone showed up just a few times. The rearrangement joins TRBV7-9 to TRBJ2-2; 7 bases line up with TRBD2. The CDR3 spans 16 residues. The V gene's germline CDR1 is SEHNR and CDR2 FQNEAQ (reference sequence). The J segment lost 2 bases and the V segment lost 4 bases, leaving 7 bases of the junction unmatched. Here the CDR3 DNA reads TGTGCCAGCAGCTCCCAGGGAGGGGAAAACACCGGGGAGCTGTTTTTT. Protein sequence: CASSSQGGENTGELFF.

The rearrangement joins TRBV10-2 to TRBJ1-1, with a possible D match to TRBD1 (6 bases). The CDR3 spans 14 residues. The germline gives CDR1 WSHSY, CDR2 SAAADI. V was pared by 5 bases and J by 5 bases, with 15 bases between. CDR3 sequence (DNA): TGCGCCAGCAGTCCGTCGGGGGGCGCGACTGAAGCTTTCTTT. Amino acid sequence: CASSPSGGATEAFF.

The CDR3 DNA is TGTGCCATCAGCCCCGGAGGGGTTACGAACACCGGGGAGCTGTTTTTT. The encoded protein is CAISPGGVTNTGELFF. The J gene is TRBJ2-2, the V gene TRBV10-3; a weak D match, TRBD2 (6 bases). This CDR3 region has 16 residues. From germline, CDR1 is ENHRY and CDR2 SYGVKD. V lost 6 bases to trimming and J lost 0 bases, with 14 bases between them.

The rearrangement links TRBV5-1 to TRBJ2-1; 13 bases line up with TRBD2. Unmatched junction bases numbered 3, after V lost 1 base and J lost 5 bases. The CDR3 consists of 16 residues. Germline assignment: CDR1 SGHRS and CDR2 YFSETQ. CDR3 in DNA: TGCGCCAGCAGCTTGACTAGCGGGGGGGAGAACAATGAGCAGTTCTTC. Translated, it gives CASSLTSGGENNEQFF.

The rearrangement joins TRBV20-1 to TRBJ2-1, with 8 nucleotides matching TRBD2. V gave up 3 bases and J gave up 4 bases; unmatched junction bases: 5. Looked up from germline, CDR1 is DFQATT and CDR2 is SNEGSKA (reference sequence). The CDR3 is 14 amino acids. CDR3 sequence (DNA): TGCAGTGCTAGTGCGAGCGGGGGTTACAATGAGCAGTTCTTC. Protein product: CSASASGGYNEQFF.

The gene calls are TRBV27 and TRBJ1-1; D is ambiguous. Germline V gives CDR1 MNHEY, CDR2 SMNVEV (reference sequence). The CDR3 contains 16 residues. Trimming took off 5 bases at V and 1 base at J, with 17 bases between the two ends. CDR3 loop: CASSPLVGRRNTEAFF. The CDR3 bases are TGTGCCAGCAGTCCTCTGGTTGGTCGGAGGAACACTGAAGCTTTCTTT.

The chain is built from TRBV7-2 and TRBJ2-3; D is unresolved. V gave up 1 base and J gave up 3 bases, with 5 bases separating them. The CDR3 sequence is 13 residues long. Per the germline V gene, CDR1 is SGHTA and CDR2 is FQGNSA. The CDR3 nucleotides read TGTGCCAGCAGCTTAGACAGAACAGATACGCAGTATTTT. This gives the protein CASSLDRTDTQYF.

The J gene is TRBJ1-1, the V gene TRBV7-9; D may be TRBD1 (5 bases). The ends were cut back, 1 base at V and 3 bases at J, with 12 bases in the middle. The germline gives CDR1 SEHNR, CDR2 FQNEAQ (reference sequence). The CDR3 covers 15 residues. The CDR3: CASSLGGSGDTEAFF. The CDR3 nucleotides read TGTGCCAGCAGCTTAGGGGGTTCGGGGGACACTGAAGCTTTCTTT.

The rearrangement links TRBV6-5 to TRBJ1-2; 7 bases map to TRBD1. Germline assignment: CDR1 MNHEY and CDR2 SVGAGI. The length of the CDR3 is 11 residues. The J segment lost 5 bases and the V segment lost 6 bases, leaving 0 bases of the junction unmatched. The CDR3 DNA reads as TGTGCCAGCAGGGACAGGTATGGCTACACCTTC. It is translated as CASRDRYGYTF.

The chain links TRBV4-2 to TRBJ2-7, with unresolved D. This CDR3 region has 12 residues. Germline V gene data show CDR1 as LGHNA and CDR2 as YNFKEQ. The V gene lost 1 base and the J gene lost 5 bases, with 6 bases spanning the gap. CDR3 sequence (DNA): TGTGCCAGCAGCCAAGTGAAGCACGAGCAGTACTTC. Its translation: CASSQVKHEQYF.

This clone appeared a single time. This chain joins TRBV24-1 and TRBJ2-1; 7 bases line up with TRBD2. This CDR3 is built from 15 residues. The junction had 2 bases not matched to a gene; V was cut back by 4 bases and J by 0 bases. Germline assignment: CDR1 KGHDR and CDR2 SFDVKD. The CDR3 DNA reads TGTGCCACCAGTGAAGCGGGGAGCTCCTACAATGAGCAGTTCTTC. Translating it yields CATSEAGSSYNEQFF.

For the CDR3, the DNA is TGTGCCAGCAGTTTACCCCCGGGACAGTGGATTAGTCAGCCCCAGCATTTT. Translation: CASSLPPGQWISQPQHF. The chain combines TRBV28 with TRBJ1-5, with TRBD1 identical over 7 bases. This CDR3 is 17 amino acids long. From germline, CDR1 is MDHEN and CDR2 SYDVKM. The ends lost 2 bases at V and 6 bases at J; junction bases unmatched: 13.

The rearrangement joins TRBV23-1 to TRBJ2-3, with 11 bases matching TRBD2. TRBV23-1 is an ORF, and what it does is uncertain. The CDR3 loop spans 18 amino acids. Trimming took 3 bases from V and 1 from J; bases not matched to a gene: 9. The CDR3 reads CASSQCFPSGGRTDTQYF. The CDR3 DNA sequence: TGCGCCAGCAGTCAGTGTTTCCCTAGCGGGGGGCGCACAGATACGCAGTATTTT.

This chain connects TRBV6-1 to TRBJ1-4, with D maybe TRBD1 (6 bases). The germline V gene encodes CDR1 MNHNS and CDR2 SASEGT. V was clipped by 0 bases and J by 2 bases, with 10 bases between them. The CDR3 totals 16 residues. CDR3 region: CASSEAVRGTNEKLFF. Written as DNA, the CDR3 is TGTGCCAGCAGTGAAGCGGTTAGGGGGACTAATGAAAAACTGTTTTTT.

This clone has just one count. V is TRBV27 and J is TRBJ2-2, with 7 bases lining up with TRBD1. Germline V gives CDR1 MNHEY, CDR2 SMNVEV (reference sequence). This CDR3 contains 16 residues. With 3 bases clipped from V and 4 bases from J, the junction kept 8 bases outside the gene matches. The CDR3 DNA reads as TGTGCCAGCAGTTTCCTCCGGGACAGAGGCACCGGGGAGCTGTTTTTT. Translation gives CASSFLRDRGTGELFF.

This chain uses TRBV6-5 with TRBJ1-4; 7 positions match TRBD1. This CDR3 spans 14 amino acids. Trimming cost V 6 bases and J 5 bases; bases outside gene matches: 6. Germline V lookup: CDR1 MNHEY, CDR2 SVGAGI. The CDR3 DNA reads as TGTGCCAGCAGGGCAGGGGGACCAAATGAAAAACTGTTTTTT. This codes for CASRAGGPNEKLFF.